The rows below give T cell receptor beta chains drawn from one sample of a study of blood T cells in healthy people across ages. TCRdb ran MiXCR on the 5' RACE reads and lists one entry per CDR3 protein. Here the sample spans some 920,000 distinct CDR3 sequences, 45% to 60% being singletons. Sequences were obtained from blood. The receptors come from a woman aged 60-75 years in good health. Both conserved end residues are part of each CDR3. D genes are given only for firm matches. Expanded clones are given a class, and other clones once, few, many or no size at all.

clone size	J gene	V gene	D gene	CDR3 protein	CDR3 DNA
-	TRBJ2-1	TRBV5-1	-	CASSLVSRDEQFF	TGCGCCAGCAGCTTAGTGTCCCGGGATGAGCAGTTCTTC
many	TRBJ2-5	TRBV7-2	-	CASSLGGRQETQYF	TGTGCCAGCAGCTTAGGGGGCAGGCAAGAGACCCAGTACTTC
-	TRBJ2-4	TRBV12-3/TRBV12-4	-	CASSSWGLKNIQYF	TGTGCCAGCAGTTCCTGGGGCCTCAAAAACATTCAGTACTTC
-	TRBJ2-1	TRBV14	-	CASSQDFHPSGNEQFF	TGTGCCAGCAGCCAAGATTTCCACCCTTCAGGCAATGAGCAGTTCTTC
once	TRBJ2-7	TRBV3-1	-	CASSQELIAYEQYF	TGTGCCAGCAGCCAAGAACTCATAGCCTACGAGCAGTACTTC
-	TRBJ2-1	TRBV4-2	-	CASSQVMQPLSYNEQFF	TGTGCCAGCAGCCAAGTTATGCAACCCTTAAGTTACAATGAGCAGTTCTTC
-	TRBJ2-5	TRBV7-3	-	CASSLSAGPETQYF	TGTGCCAGCAGCTTAAGTGCTGGTCCGGAGACCCAGTACTTC
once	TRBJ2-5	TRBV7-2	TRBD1	CASSVGQGQTQYF	TGTGCCAGCAGCGTGGGACAGGGACAGACCCAGTACTTC
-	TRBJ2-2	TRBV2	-	CASSVRATGELFF	TGTGCCAGCAGTGTCAGGGCAACCGGGGAGCTGTTTTTT
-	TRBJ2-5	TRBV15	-	CATNKPEGTGWETQYF	TGTGCCACCAACAAACCTGAGGGGACTGGGTGGGAGACCCAGTACTTC
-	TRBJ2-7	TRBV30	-	CAWTRDTSYEQYF	TGTGCCTGGACTCGGGACACCAGCTACGAGCAGTACTTC
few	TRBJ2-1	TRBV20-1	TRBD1	CSASQGQVAYNEQFF	TGCAGTGCTAGCCAGGGACAGGTTGCCTACAATGAGCAGTTCTTC
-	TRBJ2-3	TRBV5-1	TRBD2	CASSLRLAGGPPDTQYF	TGCGCCAGCAGCTTGAGACTAGCGGGAGGGCCCCCAGATACGCAGTATTTT
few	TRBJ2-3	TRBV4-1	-	CASSQVIGRPDTQYF	TGCGCCAGCAGCCAAGTTATCGGTAGACCAGATACGCAGTATTTT
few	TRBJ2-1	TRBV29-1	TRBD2	CSEKREGFEQFF	TGCAGCGAGAAGCGGGAGGGCTTTGAGCAGTTCTTC
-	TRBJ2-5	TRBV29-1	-	CSVGRERETQYF	TGCAGCGTGGGCAGGGAGCGGGAGACCCAGTACTTC
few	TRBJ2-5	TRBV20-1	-	CSARKHQTGKETQYF	TGCAGTGCTAGAAAACATCAAACAGGGAAAGAGACCCAGTACTTC
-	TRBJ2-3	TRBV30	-	CAWSALGVTDTQYF	TGTGCCTGGAGTGCCCTAGGGGTGACAGATACGCAGTATTTT
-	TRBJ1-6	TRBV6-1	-	CASSELVYGGSPLHF	TGTGCCAGCAGTGAGTTAGTATACGGTGGTTCACCCCTCCACTTT
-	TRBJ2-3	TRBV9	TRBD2	CASSVERLAGDTQYF	TGTGCCAGCAGCGTAGAGAGACTAGCGGGCGATACGCAGTATTTT
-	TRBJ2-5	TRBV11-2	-	CASSQGVAPREETQYF	TGTGCCAGCAGCCAAGGGGTTGCACCACGGGAAGAGACCCAGTACTTC
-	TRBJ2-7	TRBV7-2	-	CASSSNHGSYEQYF	TGTGCCAGCAGCTCAAATCACGGATCCTACGAGCAGTACTTC
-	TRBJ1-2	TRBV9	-	CASSVGGVYYGYTF	TGTGCCAGCAGCGTAGGAGGGGTCTACTATGGCTACACCTTC
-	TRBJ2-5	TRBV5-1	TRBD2	CASSLAETSGGQETQYF	TGCGCCAGCAGCTTGGCCGAGACTAGCGGGGGCCAAGAGACCCAGTACTTC
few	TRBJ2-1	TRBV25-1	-	CASSDRYPYNEQFF	TGTGCCAGCAGTGACCGTTATCCCTACAATGAGCAGTTCTTC
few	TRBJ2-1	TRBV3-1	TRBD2	CASSPPGLAGGEQFF	TGTGCCAGCAGCCCACCGGGACTAGCGGGAGGTGAGCAGTTCTTC
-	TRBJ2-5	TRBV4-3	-	CASSPWAGYGQYF	TGCGCCAGCAGCCCCTGGGCCGGCTACGGGCAGTACTTC
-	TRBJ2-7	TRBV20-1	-	CSATDCLNEQYF	TGCAGTGCTACGGACTGCTTAAACGAGCAGTACTTC
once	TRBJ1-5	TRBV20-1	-	CSAFPDSNQPQHF	TGCAGTGCTTTCCCCGATAGCAATCAGCCCCAGCATTTT
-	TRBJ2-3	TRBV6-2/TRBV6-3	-	CASRPQGLRDTYTDTQYF	TGTGCCAGCAGGCCACAAGGACTACGGGACACATACACAGATACGCAGTATTTT
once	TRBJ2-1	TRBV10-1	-	CASSDQVLGNEQFF	TGCGCCAGCAGTGACCAGGTTCTAGGCAATGAGCAGTTCTTC
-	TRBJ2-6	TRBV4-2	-	CASSPLGQVTGANVLTF	TGTGCCAGCAGCCCACTTGGCCAGGTGACTGGGGCCAACGTCCTGACTTTC
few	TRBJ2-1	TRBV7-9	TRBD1	CASSLTTGDNEQFF	TGTGCCAGCAGCTTAACCACAGGGGACAATGAGCAGTTCTTC
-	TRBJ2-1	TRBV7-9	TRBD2	CASSTQRASSGRHEQFF	TGTGCCAGCAGCACCCAGAGGGCGTCTAGCGGGAGGCATGAGCAGTTCTTC
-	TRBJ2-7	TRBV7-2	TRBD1	CASSLALPGTGYEQYF	TGTGCCAGCAGCTTAGCGCTACCCGGGACAGGGTACGAGCAGTACTTC
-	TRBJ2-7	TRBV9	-	CASSVTGALYEQYF	TGTGCCAGCAGCGTAACGGGGGCGCTCTACGAGCAGTACTTC
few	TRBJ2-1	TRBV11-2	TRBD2	CASSQGTSGMNEQFF	TGTGCCAGCAGCCAGGGGACTAGCGGGATGAATGAGCAGTTCTTC
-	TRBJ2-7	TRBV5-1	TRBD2	CASSPTSGRSLQYF	TGCGCCAGCAGCCCGACTAGCGGGCGTAGCCTACAGTACTTC
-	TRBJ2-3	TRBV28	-	CASSPNFLFTDTQYF	TGTGCCAGCAGTCCCAACTTCCTATTCACAGATACGCAGTATTTT
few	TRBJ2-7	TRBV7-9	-	CASSLVGGKTYEQYF	TGTGCCAGCAGCTTAGTCGGCGGGAAGACCTACGAGCAGTACTTC
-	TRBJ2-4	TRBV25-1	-	CAGPRSGGILAKNIQYF	TGTGCCGGCCCACGTAGCGGAGGGATTCTAGCCAAAAACATTCAGTACTTC
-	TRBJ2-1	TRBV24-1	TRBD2	CATSDAQRDINEQFF	TGTGCCACCAGTGATGCCCAGCGGGATATCAATGAGCAGTTCTTC
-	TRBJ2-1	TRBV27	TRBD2	CASSSGTSGRREQFF	TGTGCCAGCAGTTCCGGGACTAGCGGGAGACGAGAGCAGTTCTTC
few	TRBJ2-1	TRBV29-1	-	CSVEGPRENEQFF	TGCAGCGTTGAGGGCCCCAGGGAAAATGAGCAGTTCTTC
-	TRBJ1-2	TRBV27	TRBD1	CASSLSGGLERYTF	TGTGCCAGCAGTCTCTCAGGGGGCCTTGAACGCTACACCTTC
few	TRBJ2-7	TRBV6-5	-	CASSSLESLVLDPYF	TGTGCCAGCAGTTCCCTTGAAAGTCTGGTCCTCGACCCGTACTTC
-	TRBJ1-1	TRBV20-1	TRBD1	CSASTGTGGTEAFF	TGCAGTGCTAGCACCGGGACAGGGGGCACTGAAGCTTTCTTT
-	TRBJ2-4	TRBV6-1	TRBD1	CASSAGGENIQYF	TGTGCCAGCAGTGCAGGGGGCGAAAACATTCAGTACTTC
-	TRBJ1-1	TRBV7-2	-	CASSLAGGAVNTEAFF	TGTGCCAGCAGCTTAGCTGGGGGGGCAGTTAACACTGAAGCTTTCTTT